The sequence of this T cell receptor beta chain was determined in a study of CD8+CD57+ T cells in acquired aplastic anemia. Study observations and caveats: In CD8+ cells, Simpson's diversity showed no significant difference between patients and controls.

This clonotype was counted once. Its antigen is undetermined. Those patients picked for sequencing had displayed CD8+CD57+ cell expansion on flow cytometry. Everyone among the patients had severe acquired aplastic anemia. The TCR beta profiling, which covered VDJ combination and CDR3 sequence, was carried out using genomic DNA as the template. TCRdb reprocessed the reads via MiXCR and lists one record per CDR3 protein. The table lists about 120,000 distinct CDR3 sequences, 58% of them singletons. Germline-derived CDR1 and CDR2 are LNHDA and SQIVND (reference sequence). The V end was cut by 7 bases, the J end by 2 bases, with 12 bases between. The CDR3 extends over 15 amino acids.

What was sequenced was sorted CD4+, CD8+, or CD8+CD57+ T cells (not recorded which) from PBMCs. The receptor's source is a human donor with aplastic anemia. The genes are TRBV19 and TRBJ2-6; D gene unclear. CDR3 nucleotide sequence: TGTGCCAGTAAGTTGGCGGCCCCTGGGGCCAACGTCCTGACTTTC. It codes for CASKLAAPGANVLTF.